This entry concerns a single TCR beta chain. Its antigen is unidentified. The data originate from a study of T cells after posttransplantation cyclophosphamide. A marrow graft followed busulfan-fludarabine conditioning, with cyclophosphamide on days +3 and +4. Study-level results: Donor-recipient repertoire similarity was low at 1-2 months, rising over year one. Recipient CMV seropositivity and CMV reactivation strongly tracked TRB clonality. Tissue-infiltrating T cells from skin or gut overlapped little with blood T cells.

The CDR3 is 14 residues long. CDR1 is MNHNS, CDR2 SASEGT, per germline. Trimming cost V 2 bases and J 6 bases; bases outside gene matches: 6. TCRdb's table, derived via immunoSEQ multiplex PCR, lists solely in-frame clones and lacks some. The sample holds around 22,000 clones, 70% to 90% seen once. V and J are TRBV6-1 and TRBJ2-5; TRBD1 matches 7 bases. The specimen comprised PBMCs, sampled after allogeneic stem cell transplant with posttransplant cyclophosphamide. The clonotype comes from a female patient aged 30-39 years who received an allogeneic stem cell transplant from an unrelated donor, was CMV-positive, and had no GVHD. The graft donor may be the source of some T cells. CDR3 sequence reads: CASSEQGVGKTQYF. The CDR3 nucleotides are TGTGCCAGCAGTGAACAGGGGGTCGGGAAGACCCAGTACTTC.